This T cell receptor beta chain was sequenced for a study of cytomegalovirus exposure and HLA in healthy donors. PCR primers comprised 60 Vbeta and 13 Jbeta primers. Assay: immunoSEQ multiplex PCR; the TCRdb copy retains only in-frame clones and omits some. The repertoire holds roughly 140,000 clones, with about 75% as singletons. V gave up 4 bases and J gave up 0 bases, with 20 bases separating them. Germline V gene sequence: CDR1 SGHRS, CDR2 YFSETQ. The CDR3 has 19 amino acids. Material for sequencing was PBMCs. The receptor was derived from a male donor in good health and CMV-seronegative. The chain joins TRBV5-1 to TRBJ2-6; D perhaps matches TRBD2 (6 bases). The CDR3: CASSPRGGVSSSGANVLTF. CDR3 nucleotides: TGCGCCAGCAGCCCGCGGGGTGGAGTCAGCTCCTCTGGGGCCAACGTCCTGACTTTC.